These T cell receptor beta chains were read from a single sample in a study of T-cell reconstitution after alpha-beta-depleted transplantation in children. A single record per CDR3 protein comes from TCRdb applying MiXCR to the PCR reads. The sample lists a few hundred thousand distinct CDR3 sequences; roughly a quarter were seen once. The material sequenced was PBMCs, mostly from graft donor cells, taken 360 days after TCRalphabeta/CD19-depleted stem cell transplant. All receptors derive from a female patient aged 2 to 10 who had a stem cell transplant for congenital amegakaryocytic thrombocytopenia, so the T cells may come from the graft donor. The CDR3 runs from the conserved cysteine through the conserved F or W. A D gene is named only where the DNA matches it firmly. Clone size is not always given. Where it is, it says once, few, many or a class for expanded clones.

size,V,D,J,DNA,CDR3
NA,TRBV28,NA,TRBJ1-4,TGTGCCAGCAGTTCCCGCGCCCAAGAAAAACTGTTTTTT,CASSSRAQEKLFF
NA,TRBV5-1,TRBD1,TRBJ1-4,TGCGCCAGCAGACTTACAGGGGGCAGGGATGAAAAACTGTTTTTT,CASRLTGGRDEKLFF
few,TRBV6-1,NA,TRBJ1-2,TGTGCCAGCTTCGGGGGTCCCCTTAACTATGGCTACACCTTC,CASFGGPLNYGYTF
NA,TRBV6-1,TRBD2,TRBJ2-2,TGTGCCAGCAGGAGACTAGCGGGAACCCGGGGCACCGGGGAGCTGTTTTTT,CASRRLAGTRGTGELFF
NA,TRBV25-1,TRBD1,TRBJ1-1,TGTGCCAGACTTAAACAGGGGGACACTGAAGCTTTCTTT,CARLKQGDTEAFF
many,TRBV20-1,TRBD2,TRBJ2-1,TGCAGTGCCACTTTATGGGTTGTGGGGGGGGGCAATGAGCAGTTCTTC,CSATLWVVGGGNEQFF
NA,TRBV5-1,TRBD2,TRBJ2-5,TGCGCCAGCGGCTACGGGGGGGCTCGGCAAGAGACCCAGTACTTC,CASGYGGARQETQYF
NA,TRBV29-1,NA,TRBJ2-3,TGCAGCGTTGAAGATTGGCTACGGGGTGCCACAGATACGCAGTATTTT,CSVEDWLRGATDTQYF
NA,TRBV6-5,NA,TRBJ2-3,TGTGCCAGCAGTTACGTCGGTGAAAGCACAGATACGCAGTATTTT,CASSYVGESTDTQYF
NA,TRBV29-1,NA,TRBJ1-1,TGCAGCGGAAATAGGAACACTGAAGCTTTCTTT,CSGNRNTEAFF
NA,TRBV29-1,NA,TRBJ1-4,TGCAGCGTTCGGGCTGGGGGTGGCGGGGCAAGAGAAAAACTGTTTTTT,CSVRAGGGGAREKLFF
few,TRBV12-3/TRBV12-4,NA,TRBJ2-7,TGTGCCAGCACGGGTGAAGGAGGCGAGCAGTACTTC,CASTGEGGEQYF
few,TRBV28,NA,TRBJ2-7,TGTGCCAGCAGTTTAATGGCCCCCTCTGAGGAGCAGTACTTC,CASSLMAPSEEQYF
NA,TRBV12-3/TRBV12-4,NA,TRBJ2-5,TGTGCCAGCAGCCCCAACCTGGGGGGCGGGGCGGAGACCCAGTACTTC,CASSPNLGGGAETQYF
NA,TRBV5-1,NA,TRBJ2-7,TGCGCCAGCAGCTTCCGGGACGGGGCCGAGCAGTACTTC,CASSFRDGAEQYF
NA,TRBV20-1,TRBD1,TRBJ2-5,TGCAGTGCTTCTGGACAGGTCCTTACTACCTCCAGCGGGACCCAGTACTTC,CSASGQVLTTSSGTQYF
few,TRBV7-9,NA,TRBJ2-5,TGTGCCAGCAGCTTAATGGCAGGCCAAGAGACCCAGTACTTC,CASSLMAGQETQYF
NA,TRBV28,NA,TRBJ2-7,TGTGCCAGCAGTTTGGCCCTAACATACGAGCAGTACTTC,CASSLALTYEQYF
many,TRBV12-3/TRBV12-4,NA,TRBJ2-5,TGTGCCAGCAGTTTGTCGGGGGGCCGAGAGACCCAGTACTTC,CASSLSGGRETQYF
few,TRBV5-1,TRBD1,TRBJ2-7,TGCGCCAGCAGCAGAAGCCGGGACAGCGGCTCCTACGAGCAGTACTTC,CASSRSRDSGSYEQYF
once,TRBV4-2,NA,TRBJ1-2,TGTGCCAGCAGCCAAGGGGGGGGAGCTGGCTACACCTTC,CASSQGGGAGYTF
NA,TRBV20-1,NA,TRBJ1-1,TGCAGTGCGGAACAGGGAGGTAGTGCTGAAGCTTTCTTT,CSAEQGGSAEAFF
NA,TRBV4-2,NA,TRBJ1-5,TGTGCCAGCAGCCAAGATGTACTTGGTATTCAGCCCCAGCATTTT,CASSQDVLGIQPQHF
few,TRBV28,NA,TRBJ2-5,TGTGCCAGCAGCAGATTCCGGGAGACCCAGTACTTC,CASSRFRETQYF
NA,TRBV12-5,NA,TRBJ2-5,TGTGCTAGTAGGGACTGGGGCCAAGAGACCCAGTACTTC,CASRDWGQETQYF
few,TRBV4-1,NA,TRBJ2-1,TGCGCCAGCAGCCAACCACAACGGGGGGCGGGTTCCTACAATGAGCAGTTCTTC,CASSQPQRGAGSYNEQFF
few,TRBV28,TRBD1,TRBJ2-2,TGTGCCAGCAGTTTCTGGACAGGGTTGGCCGGGGAGCTGTTTTTT,CASSFWTGLAGELFF
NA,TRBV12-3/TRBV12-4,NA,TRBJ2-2,TGTGCCAGCAGTTTAGTACAGGTGTACACCGGGGAGCTGTTTTTT,CASSLVQVYTGELFF
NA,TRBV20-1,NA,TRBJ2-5,TGCAGTGCTAGAGTTAGGGCGGAGACCCAGTACTTC,CSARVRAETQYF
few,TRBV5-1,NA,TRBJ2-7,TGCGCCAGCAGCTTGGTTGCAGGAACGTCCTACGAGCAGTACTTC,CASSLVAGTSYEQYF
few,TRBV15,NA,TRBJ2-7,TGTGCCACCAGCTTTGGATGGGGTCCCTACGAGCAGTACTTC,CATSFGWGPYEQYF
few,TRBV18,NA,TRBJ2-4,TGTGCCAGCTCACCGACGGCCAAAAACATTCAGTACTTC,CASSPTAKNIQYF
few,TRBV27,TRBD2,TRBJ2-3,TGTGCCAGCAGACCCCGGACTAGCGGGTTTGAAGATACGCAGTATTTT,CASRPRTSGFEDTQYF
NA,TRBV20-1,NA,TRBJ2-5,TGCAGTGCTAGAGGACGCGTACAAGAGACCCAGTACTTC,CSARGRVQETQYF
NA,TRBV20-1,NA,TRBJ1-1,TGCAGTGCTAGAGATGCGAGGGCTCGGAACACTGAAGCTTTCTTT,CSARDARARNTEAFF